This entry describes one TCR beta chain. This record belongs to a study of CDR3 diversity in severe acne. This CDR3 is 15 amino acids long. V lost 0 bases and J lost 8; bases outside the gene matches: 5. Germline loops: CDR1 LNHNV, CDR2 YYDKDF (reference sequence). TCRdb re-derived calls from the PCR reads in MiXCR, one entry per CDR3 protein. Among fewer than 90,000 distinct CDR3 sequences listed, around 50% were seen once. This clonotype was obtained from a male donor in good health, without acne. Sequencing was performed on blood. The chain is built from TRBV15 and TRBJ1-2, with TRBD1 identical over 11 bases. The CDR3 loop is CATSRDRTGGWGYTF. As DNA, the CDR3 is TGTGCCACCAGCAGAGACAGGACAGGGGGCTGGGGCTACACCTTC.